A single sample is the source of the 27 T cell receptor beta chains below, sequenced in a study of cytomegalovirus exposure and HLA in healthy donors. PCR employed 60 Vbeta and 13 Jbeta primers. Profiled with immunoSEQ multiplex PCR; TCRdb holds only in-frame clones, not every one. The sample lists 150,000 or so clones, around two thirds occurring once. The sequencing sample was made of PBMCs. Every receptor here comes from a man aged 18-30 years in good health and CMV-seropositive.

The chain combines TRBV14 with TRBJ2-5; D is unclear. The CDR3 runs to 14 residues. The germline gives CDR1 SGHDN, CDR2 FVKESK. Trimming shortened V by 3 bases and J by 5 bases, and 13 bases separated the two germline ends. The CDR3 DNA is TGTGCCAGCAGCCACCTGGGCCCCTGGGAGACCCAGTACTTC. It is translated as CASSHLGPWETQYF.

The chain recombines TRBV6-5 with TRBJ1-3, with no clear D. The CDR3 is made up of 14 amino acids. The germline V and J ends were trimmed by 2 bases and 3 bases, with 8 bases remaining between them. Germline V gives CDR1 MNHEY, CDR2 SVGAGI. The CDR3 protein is CASSYTTVGNTIYF. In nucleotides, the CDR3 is TGTGCCAGCAGTTACACAACAGTTGGAAACACCATATATTTT.

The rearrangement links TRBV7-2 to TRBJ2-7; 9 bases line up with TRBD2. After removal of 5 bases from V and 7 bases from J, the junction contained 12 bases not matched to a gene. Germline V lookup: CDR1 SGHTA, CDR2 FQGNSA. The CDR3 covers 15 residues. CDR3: CASSREASGIREQYF. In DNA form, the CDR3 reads TGTGCCAGCAGCCGAGAGGCTAGCGGGATAAGGGAGCAGTACTTC. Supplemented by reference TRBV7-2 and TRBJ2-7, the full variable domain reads GAGVSQSPSNKVTEKGKDVELRCDPISGHTALYWYRQSLGQGLEFLIYFQGNSAPDKSGLPSDRFSAERTGGSVSTLTIQRTQQEDSAVYLCASSREASGIREQYFGPGTRLTVT.

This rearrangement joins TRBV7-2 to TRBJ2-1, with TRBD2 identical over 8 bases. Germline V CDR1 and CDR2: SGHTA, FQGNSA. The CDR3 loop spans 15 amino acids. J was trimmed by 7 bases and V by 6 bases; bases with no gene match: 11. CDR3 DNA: TGTGCCAGCAGACCTACCGGGGGGGCCGTGAATGAGCAGTTCTTC. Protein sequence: CASRPTGGAVNEQFF.

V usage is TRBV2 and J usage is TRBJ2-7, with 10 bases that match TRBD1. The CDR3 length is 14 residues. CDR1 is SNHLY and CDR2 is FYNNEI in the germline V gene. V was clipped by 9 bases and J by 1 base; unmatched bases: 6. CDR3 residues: CASSRDRGSYEQYF. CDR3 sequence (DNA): TGTGCCAGTTCCCGGGACAGGGGATCCTACGAGCAGTACTTC. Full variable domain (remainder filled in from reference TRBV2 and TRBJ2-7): EPEVTQTPSHQVTQMGQEVILRCVPISNHLYFYWYRQILGQKVEFLVSFYNNEISEKSEIFDDQFSVERPDGSNFTLKIRSTKLEDSAMYFCASSRDRGSYEQYFGPGTRLTVT.

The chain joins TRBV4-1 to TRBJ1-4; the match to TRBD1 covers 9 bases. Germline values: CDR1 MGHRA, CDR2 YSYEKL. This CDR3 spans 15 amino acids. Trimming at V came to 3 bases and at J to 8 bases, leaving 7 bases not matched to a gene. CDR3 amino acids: CASSHQGQGDEKLFF. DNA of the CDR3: TGCGCCAGCAGCCATCAGGGACAGGGAGACGAAAAACTGTTTTTT.

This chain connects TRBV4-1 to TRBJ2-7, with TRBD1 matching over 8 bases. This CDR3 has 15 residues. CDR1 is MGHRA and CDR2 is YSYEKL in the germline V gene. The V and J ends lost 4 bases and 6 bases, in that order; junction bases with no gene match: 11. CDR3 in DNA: TGCGCCAGCAGCCCAGGCGGACAGGGCCCTTCCGAGCAGTACTTC. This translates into CASSPGGQGPSEQYF.

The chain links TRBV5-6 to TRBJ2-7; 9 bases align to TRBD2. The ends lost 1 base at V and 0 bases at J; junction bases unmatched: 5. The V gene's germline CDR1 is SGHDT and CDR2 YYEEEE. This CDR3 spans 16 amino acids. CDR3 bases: TGTGCCAGCAGCTTGATGAGCGGGGGGACCTCCTACGAGCAGTACTTC. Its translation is CASSLMSGGTSYEQYF.

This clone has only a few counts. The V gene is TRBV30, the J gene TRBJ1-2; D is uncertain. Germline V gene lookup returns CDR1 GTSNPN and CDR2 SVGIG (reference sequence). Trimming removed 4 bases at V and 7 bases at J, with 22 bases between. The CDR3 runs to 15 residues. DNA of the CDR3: TGTGCCTGGAATCATGTGTCCAGGAAAAAGGTTGGCTACACCTTC. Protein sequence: CAWNHVSRKKVGYTF.

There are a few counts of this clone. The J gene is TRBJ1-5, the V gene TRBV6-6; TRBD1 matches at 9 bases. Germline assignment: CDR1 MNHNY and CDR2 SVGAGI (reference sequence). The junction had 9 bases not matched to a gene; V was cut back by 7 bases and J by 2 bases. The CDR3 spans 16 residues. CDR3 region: CASIQQGAGGNQPQHF. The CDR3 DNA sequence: TGTGCCAGCATCCAACAGGGGGCTGGGGGCAATCAGCCCCAGCATTTT.

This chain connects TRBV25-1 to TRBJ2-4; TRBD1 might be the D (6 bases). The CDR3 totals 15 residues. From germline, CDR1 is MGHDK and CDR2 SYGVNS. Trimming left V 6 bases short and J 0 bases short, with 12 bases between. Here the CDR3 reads CASSRGGLAKNIQYF. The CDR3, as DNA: TGTGCCAGCAGCAGGGGCGGGTTAGCCAAAAACATTCAGTACTTC.

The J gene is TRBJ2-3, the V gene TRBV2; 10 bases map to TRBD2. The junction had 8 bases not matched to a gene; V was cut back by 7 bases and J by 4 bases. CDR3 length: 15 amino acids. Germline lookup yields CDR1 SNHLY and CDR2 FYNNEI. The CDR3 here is CASNSLAGFSDTQYF. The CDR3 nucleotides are TGTGCCAGCAACTCACTAGCGGGATTTTCAGATACGCAGTATTTT.

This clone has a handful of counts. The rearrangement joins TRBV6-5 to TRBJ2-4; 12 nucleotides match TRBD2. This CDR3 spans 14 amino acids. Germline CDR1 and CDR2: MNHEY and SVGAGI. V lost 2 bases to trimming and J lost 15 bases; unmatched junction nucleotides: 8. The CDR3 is CASSYVLAGGPWYF. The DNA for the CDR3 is TGTGCCAGCAGTTACGTTCTAGCGGGGGGGCCATGGTACTTC.

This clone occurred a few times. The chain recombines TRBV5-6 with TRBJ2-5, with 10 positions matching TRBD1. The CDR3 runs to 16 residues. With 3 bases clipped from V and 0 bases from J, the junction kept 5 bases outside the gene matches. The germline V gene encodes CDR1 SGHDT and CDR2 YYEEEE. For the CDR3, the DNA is TGTGCCAGCAGCTCTGGGACAGGGGCCTACCAAGAGACCCAGTACTTC. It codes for CASSSGTGAYQETQYF.

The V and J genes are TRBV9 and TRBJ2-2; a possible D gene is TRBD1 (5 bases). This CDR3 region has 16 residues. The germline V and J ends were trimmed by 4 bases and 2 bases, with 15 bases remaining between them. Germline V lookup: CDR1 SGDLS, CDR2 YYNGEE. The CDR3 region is CASSFTGRANTGELFF. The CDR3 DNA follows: TGTGCCAGCAGCTTCACGGGCAGGGCTAACACCGGGGAGCTGTTTTTT.

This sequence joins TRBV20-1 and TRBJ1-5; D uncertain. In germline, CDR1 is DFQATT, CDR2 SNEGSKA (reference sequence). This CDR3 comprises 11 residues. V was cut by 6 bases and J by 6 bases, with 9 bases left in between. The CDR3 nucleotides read TGCAGTGCCGGGATCCGTCAGCCCCAGCATTTT. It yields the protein CSAGIRQPQHF.

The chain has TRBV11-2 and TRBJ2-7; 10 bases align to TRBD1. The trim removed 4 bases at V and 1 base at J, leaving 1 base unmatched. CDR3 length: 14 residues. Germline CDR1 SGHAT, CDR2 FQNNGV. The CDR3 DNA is TGTGCCAGCAGCTGGACAGGGGGTTCCTACGAGCAGTACTTC. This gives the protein CASSWTGGSYEQYF.

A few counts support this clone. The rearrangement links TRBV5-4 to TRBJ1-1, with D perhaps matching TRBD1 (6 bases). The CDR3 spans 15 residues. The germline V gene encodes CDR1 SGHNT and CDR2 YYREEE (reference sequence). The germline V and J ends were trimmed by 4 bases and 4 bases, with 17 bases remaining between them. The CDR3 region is CASSPRGGSGTEAFF. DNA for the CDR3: TGTGCCAGCAGCCCGAGGGGGGGAAGTGGCACTGAAGCTTTCTTT. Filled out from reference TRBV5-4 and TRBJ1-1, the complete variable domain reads ETGVTQSPTHLIKTRGQQVTLRCSSQSGHNTVSWYQQALGQGPQFIFQYYREEENGRGNFPPRFSGLQFPNYSSELNVNALELDDSALYLCASSPRGGSGTEAFFGQGTRLTVV.

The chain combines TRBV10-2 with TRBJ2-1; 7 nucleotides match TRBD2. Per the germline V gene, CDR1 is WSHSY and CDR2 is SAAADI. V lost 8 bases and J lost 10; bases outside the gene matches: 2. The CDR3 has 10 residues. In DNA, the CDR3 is TGCGCCAGCCGCGGGGGAGAGCAGTTCTTC. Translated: CASRGGEQFF.

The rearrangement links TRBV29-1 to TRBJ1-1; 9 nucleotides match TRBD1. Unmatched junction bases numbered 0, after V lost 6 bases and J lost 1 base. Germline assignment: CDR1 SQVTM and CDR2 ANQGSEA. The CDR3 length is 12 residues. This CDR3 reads CSVGQGNTEAFF. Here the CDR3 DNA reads TGCAGCGTGGGACAGGGGAACACTGAAGCTTTCTTT.

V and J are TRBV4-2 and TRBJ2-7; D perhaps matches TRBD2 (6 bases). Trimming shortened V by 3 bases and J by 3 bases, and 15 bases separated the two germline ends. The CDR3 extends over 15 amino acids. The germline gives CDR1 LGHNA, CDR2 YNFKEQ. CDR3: CASSHRESKNYEQYF. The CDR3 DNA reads TGTGCCAGCAGCCACCGGGAGAGCAAAAACTACGAGCAGTACTTC.

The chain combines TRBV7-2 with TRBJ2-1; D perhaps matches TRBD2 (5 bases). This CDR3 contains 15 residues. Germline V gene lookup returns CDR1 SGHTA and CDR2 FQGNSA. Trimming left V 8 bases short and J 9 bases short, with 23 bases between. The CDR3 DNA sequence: TGTGCCAGCGAAGGATTAGCCCTCGGGGTCACTGAGCAGTTCTTC. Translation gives CASEGLALGVTEQFF.

The CDR3 region is CAISSEQGETQYF. CDR3 bases: TGTGCCATCTCGAGTGAACAGGGAGAGACCCAGTACTTC. V and J are TRBV10-3 and TRBJ2-5; D is possibly TRBD1 (6 bases). The V gene's germline CDR1 is ENHRY and CDR2 SYGVKD. Trimming took off 8 bases at V and 4 bases at J, with 14 bases between the two ends. The CDR3 runs 13 residues.

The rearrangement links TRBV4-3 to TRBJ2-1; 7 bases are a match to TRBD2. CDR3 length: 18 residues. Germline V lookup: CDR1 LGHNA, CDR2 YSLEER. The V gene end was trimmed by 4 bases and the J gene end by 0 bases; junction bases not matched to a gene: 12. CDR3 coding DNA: TGCGCCAGCAGCCGACTATGGCCTAGCGGCAGCTCCTACAATGAGCAGTTCTTC. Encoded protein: CASSRLWPSGSSYNEQFF.

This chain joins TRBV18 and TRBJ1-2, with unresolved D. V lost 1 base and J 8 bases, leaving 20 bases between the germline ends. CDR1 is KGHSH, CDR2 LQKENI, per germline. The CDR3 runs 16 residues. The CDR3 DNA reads TGTGCCAGCTCACCACAGTCGGGGTTTTACTTACGGGGCTACACCTTC. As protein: CASSPQSGFYLRGYTF.

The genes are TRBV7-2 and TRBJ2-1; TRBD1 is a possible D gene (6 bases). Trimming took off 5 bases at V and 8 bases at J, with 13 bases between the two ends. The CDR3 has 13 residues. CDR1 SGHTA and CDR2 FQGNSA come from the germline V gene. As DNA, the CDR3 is TGTGCCAGCAGCGTACAGGGTCCAGATGAGCAGTTCTTC. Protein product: CASSVQGPDEQFF.

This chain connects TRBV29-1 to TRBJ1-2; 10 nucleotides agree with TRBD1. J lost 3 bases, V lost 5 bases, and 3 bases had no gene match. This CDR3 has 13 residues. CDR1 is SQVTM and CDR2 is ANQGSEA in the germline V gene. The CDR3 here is CSVTGTGDYGYTF. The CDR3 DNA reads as TGCAGCGTTACCGGGACAGGGGACTATGGCTACACCTTC.